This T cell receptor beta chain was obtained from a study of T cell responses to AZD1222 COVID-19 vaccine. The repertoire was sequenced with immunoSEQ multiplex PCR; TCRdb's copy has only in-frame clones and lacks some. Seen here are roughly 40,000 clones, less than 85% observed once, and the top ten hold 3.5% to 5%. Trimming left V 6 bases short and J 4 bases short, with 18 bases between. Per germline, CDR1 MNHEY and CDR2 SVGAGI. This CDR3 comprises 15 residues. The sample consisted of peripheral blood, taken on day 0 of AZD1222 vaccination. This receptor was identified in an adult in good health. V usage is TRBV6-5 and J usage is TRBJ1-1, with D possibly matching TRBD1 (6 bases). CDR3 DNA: TGTGCCAGCAGGGGGGAGGCAGGGGCTGTCACTGAAGCTTTCTTT. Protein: CASRGEAGAVTEAFF.